The 19 T cell receptor beta chains listed next were all sequenced from one sample in a study of Ad26.COV2.S vaccination and SARS-CoV-2 variants. Some clones are missing from TCRdb's copy, which holds only in-frame ones; the method was immunoSEQ multiplex PCR. The sample includes around 450,000 clones, about nine tenths of them seen just once. The sample's treatment: 19 received Ad26.COV2.S at low or high dose, single or two shots; roughly five received placebo; per-sample allocation not given. Day 63 after the first vaccine or placebo injection was the time point for sampling. This material consisted of peripheral blood, taken in a trial of Ad26.COV2.S vaccine versus placebo. These receptor sequences come from a person between 18 and 65 years old who received the Ad26.COV2.S COVID-19 vaccine or a placebo.

The chain employs TRBV18 and TRBJ1-1; 7 nucleotides align to TRBD1. This CDR3 contains 20 residues. Germline assignment: CDR1 KGHSH and CDR2 LQKENI. J lost 0 bases, V lost 2 bases, and 18 bases had no gene match. The chain's CDR3 is CASSPFVGQTGPKMNTEAFF. For the CDR3, the DNA is TGTGCCAGCTCACCATTTGTCGGCCAGACAGGGCCTAAGATGAACACTGAAGCTTTCTTT.

V gene TRBV7-9 combines with J gene TRBJ1-3; D ambiguous. The CDR3 totals 15 residues. Looked up from germline, CDR1 is SEHNR and CDR2 is FQNEAQ (reference sequence). V was trimmed by 2 bases and J by 2 bases, leaving 10 bases between them. The CDR3 loop is CASSLFGEAGNTIYF. The CDR3, as DNA: TGTGCCAGCAGCTTATTTGGGGAGGCTGGAAACACCATATATTTT. Supplemented by reference TRBV7-9 and TRBJ1-3, the full variable domain reads DTGVSQNPRHKITKRGQNVTFRCDPISEHNRLYWYRQTLGQGPEFLTYFQNEAQLEKSRLLSDRFSAERPKGSFSTLEIQRTEQGDSAMYLCASSLFGEAGNTIYFGEGSWLTVV.

The rearrangement links TRBV7-2 to TRBJ2-2, with D unresolved. Germline assignment: CDR1 SGHTA and CDR2 FQGNSA. This CDR3 comprises 13 residues. The V and J ends lost 1 base and 3 bases respectively, with 3 bases between them. CDR3 DNA: TGTGCCAGCAGCTTAGTAGACACCGGGGAGCTGTTTTTT. Translation: CASSLVDTGELFF.

V and J are TRBV6-5 and TRBJ2-1, with 8 bases that match TRBD2. Trimming cost V 7 bases and J 4 bases; bases outside gene matches: 3. Germline loops: CDR1 MNHEY, CDR2 SVGAGI. The CDR3 totals 13 residues. CDR3 residues: CASTRGGYNEQFF. Here the CDR3 DNA reads TGTGCCAGCACCCGGGGGGGTTACAATGAGCAGTTCTTC.

V is TRBV18 and J is TRBJ1-1; D uncertain. Per the germline V gene, CDR1 is KGHSH and CDR2 is LQKENI. This CDR3 comprises 12 residues. Trimming took off 3 bases at V and 2 bases at J, with 4 bases between the two ends. The CDR3, as DNA: TGTGCCAGCTCACCCTCCAACACTGAAGCTTTCTTT. Translated, it gives CASSPSNTEAFF.

The rearrangement links TRBV29-1 to TRBJ2-3, with no clear D. The CDR3 has 15 amino acids. Trimming took 2 bases from V and 6 from J, leaving 18 bases between them. The germline V gene encodes CDR1 SQVTM and CDR2 ANQGSEA. The CDR3 DNA reads as TGCAGCGTTGAACTTGCCAGAGACGTGTTGGATACGCAGTATTTT. Its protein product is CSVELARDVLDTQYF.

The chain carries TRBV19 and TRBJ1-5, with unresolved D. The V gene's germline CDR1 is LNHDA and CDR2 SQIVND (reference sequence). V was cut by 5 bases and J by 1 base, with 9 bases left in between. This CDR3 is built from 14 residues. CDR3: CASSWGGSNQPQHF. The CDR3 coding sequence is TGTGCCAGTAGTTGGGGAGGGAGCAATCAGCCCCAGCATTTT.

The chain is built from TRBV5-6 and TRBJ2-2, with 9 nucleotides matching TRBD1. The CDR3 totals 17 residues. Trimming took 0 bases from V and 0 from J; bases not matched to a gene: 3. The germline gives CDR1 SGHDT, CDR2 YYEEEE. The CDR3 sequence is CASSLGGTGPNTGELFF. Written as DNA, the CDR3 is TGTGCCAGCAGCTTGGGGGGGACAGGGCCGAACACCGGGGAGCTGTTTTTT. The whole variable domain, filled in from reference TRBV5-6 and TRBJ2-2, reads DAGVTQSPTHLIKTRGQQVTLRCSPKSGHDTVSWYQQALGQGPQFIFQYYEEEERQRGNFPDRFSGHQFPNYSSELNVNALLLGDSALYLCASSLGGTGPNTGELFFGEGSRLTVL.

This chain joins TRBV7-9 and TRBJ1-5, with 10 positions matching TRBD1. CDR1 SEHNR and CDR2 FQNEAQ come from the germline V gene (reference sequence). The CDR3 has 15 amino acids. Trimming took 1 base from V and 5 from J; bases not matched to a gene: 2. CDR3 in DNA: TGTGCCAGCAGCTTAGTGGGGACAGGGGATCAGCCCCAGCATTTT. Translation gives CASSLVGTGDQPQHF.

The chain links TRBV11-2 to TRBJ2-3; 15 positions match TRBD2. This CDR3 comprises 18 residues. Germline CDR1 is SGHAT and CDR2 is FQNNGV. V was pared by 2 bases and J by 2 bases, with 5 bases of the junction left unmatched. The CDR3 region has the DNA TGTGCCAGCAGCTTACCTCGGACTAGCGGGGGGGTCACAGATACGCAGTATTTT. This gives the protein CASSLPRTSGGVTDTQYF.

The J gene is TRBJ2-3, the V gene TRBV4-1, with unresolved D. This CDR3 is built from 16 residues. Germline V lookup: CDR1 MGHRA, CDR2 YSYEKL. V was clipped by 0 bases and J by 0 bases, with 10 bases between them. The CDR3 DNA follows: TGCGCCAGCAGCCAAGAGGGCGCTAGTAGCACAGATACGCAGTATTTT. Its protein is CASSQEGASSTDTQYF.

The chain couples TRBV7-6 to TRBJ2-5; no definite D call. There are 14 residues in the CDR3. V was trimmed by 5 bases and J by 2 bases, leaving 12 bases between them. The germline V gene encodes CDR1 SGHVS and CDR2 FNYEAQ. The CDR3: CASSPADFQETQYF. As DNA, the CDR3 is TGTGCCAGCAGCCCCGCGGATTTTCAAGAGACCCAGTACTTC.

The chain carries TRBV19 and TRBJ1-5; 8 bases match TRBD1. The trim removed 8 bases at V and 4 bases at J, leaving 7 bases unmatched. Per the germline V gene, CDR1 is LNHDA and CDR2 is SQIVND (reference sequence). The CDR3 is made up of 14 amino acids. Here the CDR3 reads CASQTGVRNQPQHF. DNA for the CDR3: TGTGCCAGTCAGACAGGGGTGAGAAATCAGCCCCAGCATTTT.

This chain links TRBV12-3 or TRBV12-4 with TRBJ2-7; no reliable D call. The CDR3 contains 11 residues. The V end was cut by 2 bases, the J end by 4 bases, with 3 bases between. The CDR3 loop is CASSLIYEQYF. The DNA of the CDR3 is TGTGCCAGCAGTTTAATATACGAGCAGTACTTC.

The gene calls are TRBV7-9 and TRBJ2-1, with 14 bases that match TRBD2. Unmatched junction bases numbered 9, after V lost 3 bases and J lost 2 bases. CDR1 SEHNR and CDR2 FQNEAQ come from the germline V gene (reference sequence). This CDR3 has 19 residues. The CDR3: CASSFVTSGRAAPYNEQFF. DNA for the CDR3: TGTGCCAGCAGCTTTGTGACTAGCGGGAGGGCCGCACCCTACAATGAGCAGTTCTTC.

The V call is TRBV15, the J call TRBJ2-7, with D perhaps TRBD2 (5 bases). The V gene's germline CDR1 is LNHNV and CDR2 YYDKDF (reference sequence). V was cut by 6 bases and J by 0 bases, with 12 bases left in between. The CDR3 is made up of 14 amino acids. The CDR3 is CATSPSGYSYEQYF. As DNA, the CDR3 is TGTGCCACCAGTCCGAGCGGATACTCCTACGAGCAGTACTTC. Full variable domain (missing parts from reference TRBV15 and TRBJ2-7): DAMVIQNPRYQVTQFGKPVTLSCSQTLNHNVMYWYQQKSSQAPKLLFHYYDKDFNNEADTPDNFQSRRPNTSFCFLDIRSPGLGDTAMYLCATSPSGYSYEQYFGPGTRLTVT.

The chain uses TRBV4-3 and TRBJ2-1, with 8 bases aligning to TRBD1. Per germline, CDR1 LGHNA and CDR2 YSLEER. CDR3 length: 16 residues. With V trimmed by 2 bases and J by 3 bases, 6 bases remained unmatched. CDR3 protein: CASSQFFGTGYNEQFF. The CDR3 nucleotides are TGCGCCAGCAGCCAATTTTTCGGGACAGGCTACAATGAGCAGTTCTTC.

The chain recombines TRBV14 with TRBJ2-7; 8 positions agree with TRBD1. Germline CDR1 is SGHDN and CDR2 is FVKESK. V dropped 5 bases and J dropped 7; count of bases not matched to a gene: 7. The CDR3 is 13 amino acids. DNA of the CDR3: TGTGCCAGCAGCGTATACACAGGGGGAGAGCAGTACTTC. Its protein product is CASSVYTGGEQYF.

As regards this clone: A read error may be the cause here, since a much bigger clone is one base away. In nucleotides, the CDR3 is TGTGCCAGCAGTCCCGGGACAGGGGTCCAAGAGACCCAGTACTTC. It codes for CASSPGTGVQETQYF. This rearrangement joins TRBV28 to TRBJ2-5; 10 nucleotides align to TRBD1. CDR3 length: 15 residues. Trimming took 5 bases from V and 1 from J; bases not matched to a gene: 4. The V gene's germline CDR1 is MDHEN and CDR2 SYDVKM.